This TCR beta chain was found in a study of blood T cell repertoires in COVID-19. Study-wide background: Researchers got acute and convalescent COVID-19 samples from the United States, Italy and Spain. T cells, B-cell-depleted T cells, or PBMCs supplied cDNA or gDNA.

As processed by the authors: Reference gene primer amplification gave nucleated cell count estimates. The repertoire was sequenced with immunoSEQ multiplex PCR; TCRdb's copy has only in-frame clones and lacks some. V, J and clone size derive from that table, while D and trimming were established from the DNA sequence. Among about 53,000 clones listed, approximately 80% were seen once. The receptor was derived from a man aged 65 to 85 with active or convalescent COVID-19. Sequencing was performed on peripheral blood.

CDR3 nucleotide sequence: TGCGCCAGCAGCCAAGAAACAGGTGCCTACTACGAGCAGTACTTC. This gives the protein CASSQETGAYYEQYF. V usage is TRBV4-1 and J usage is TRBJ2-7, with D maybe TRBD1 (5 bases). V was shortened by 0 bases and J by 3 bases, with 12 bases between the two germline ends. This CDR3 has 15 amino acids. Germline V lookup: CDR1 MGHRA, CDR2 YSYEKL.